One and the same sample provided the 14 T cell receptor beta chains below, sequenced in a study of T cells in Graves' hyperthyroidism and ophthalmopathy. It was RNA transcripts that yielded the amplified TCR beta CDR3 regions. First-round RT-PCR with HTBI primers amplified the TCR CDR3 region. Via MiXCR, TCRdb re-called the multiplex PCR reads, giving one row per CDR3 protein. The sample contains about 690,000 distinct CDR3 sequences, 15% to 20% of which appear only once. Source material: blood. The receptors derive from a man aged 50 to 60 with Graves' hyperthyroidism.

The rearrangement uses TRBV6-2 or TRBV6-3 and TRBJ2-7; 13 bases line up with TRBD2. CDR1 and CDR2 (germline): MNHEY, SVGEGT. The CDR3 has 17 residues. With V trimmed by 2 bases and J by 9 bases, 13 bases remained unmatched. The DNA of the CDR3 is TGTGCCAGCAGTTACCCTCCGGGACTAGCGGGAAGCTTTTCGCAGTACTTC. It yields the protein CASSYPPGLAGSFSQYF.

The V gene is TRBV6-2 or TRBV6-3, the J gene TRBJ2-1, with 9 nucleotides matching TRBD2. Germline V lookup: CDR1 MNHEY, CDR2 SVGEGT. The length of the CDR3 is 14 residues. J gave up 4 bases and V 8 bases, and 6 bases lay outside the gene matches. The DNA for the CDR3 is TGTGCCAGCCGCGGGACTAGCAGATACAATGAGCAGTTCTTC. It codes for CASRGTSRYNEQFF.

This rearrangement joins TRBV6-1 to TRBJ1-2; TRBD1 agrees at 9 bases. From germline, CDR1 is MNHNS and CDR2 SASEGT. V shed 4 bases, J shed 2 bases, and the junction held 11 bases outside the gene matches. The CDR3 has 17 residues. This CDR3 is CASSARQGGITNYGYTF. For the CDR3, the DNA is TGTGCCAGCAGTGCACGACAGGGGGGCATCACGAACTATGGCTACACCTTC.

There are a few counts of this clonotype. The genes are TRBV15 and TRBJ1-1; no firm D call. The CDR3 contains 15 residues. CDR1 is LNHNV and CDR2 is YYDKDF in the germline V gene (reference sequence). Trimming left V 1 base short and J 1 base short, with 10 bases between. The CDR3 nucleotides are TGTGCCACCAGCAGAGCGGAGGGATGGAACACTGAAGCTTTCTTT. Amino acids: CATSRAEGWNTEAFF.

CDR3 protein: CASSLGQGYMNTEAFF. The DNA of the CDR3 is TGTGCCAGCAGTTTGGGACAGGGTTACATGAACACTGAAGCTTTCTTT. This chain uses TRBV28 with TRBJ1-1, with 9 bases aligning to TRBD1. After removal of 3 bases from V and 0 bases from J, the junction contained 5 bases not matched to a gene. The CDR3 length is 16 residues. Per the germline V gene, CDR1 is MDHEN and CDR2 is SYDVKM.

Regarding this clonotype: This may stem from a read error, because a much larger clone lies one nucleotide away. J is TRBJ2-7 and V is TRBV7-9, with D possibly TRBD2 on 6 matching bases. In germline, CDR1 is SEHNR, CDR2 FQNEAQ (reference sequence). The CDR3 runs 16 residues. V was pared by 4 bases and J by 3 bases, with 19 bases between. Written as DNA, the CDR3 is TGTGCCAGCAGCTCAGCGCTGAATAGCGGTCTCTACGAGCAGTACTTC. Its protein is CASSSALNSGLYEQYF.

About this clonotype itself: Sequence at one end of the junction differs from germline and may be a read error. In DNA, the CDR3 is TGTGCCGGCAGCCTAGCGGGAGGGCCCTACGAGCAGTACTTC. Its translation: CAGSLAGGPYEQYF. This chain uses TRBV27 with TRBJ2-7; the match to TRBD2 covers 12 bases. The CDR3 is made up of 14 amino acids. CDR1 and CDR2 from the germline V gene are MNHEY and SMNVEV (reference sequence).

This clonotype was seen at least ten times. CDR3 sequence: CATSGKGRSGANVLTF. CDR3 sequence (DNA): TGTGCCACCAGTGGTAAGGGGAGGAGCGGGGCCAACGTCCTGACTTTC. The rearrangement joins TRBV24-1 to TRBJ2-6; maybe TRBD2 (6 bases). Germline values: CDR1 KGHDR, CDR2 SFDVKD. The CDR3 has 16 residues. The V end lost 5 bases, the J end lost 4 bases, and 14 bases lay between the germline ends.

This clonotype was recorded a few times. V and J are TRBV25-1 and TRBJ2-7, with D possibly being TRBD1 (6 bases). CDR1 and CDR2 (germline): MGHDK, SYGVNS. V lost 3 bases to trimming and J lost 5 bases, with 11 bases between them. The CDR3 runs to 13 residues. The CDR3 reads CASSDRGYHEQYF. DNA for the CDR3: TGTGCCAGCAGTGACAGGGGCTACCACGAGCAGTACTTC.

This clonotype was counted ten times or more. The chain combines TRBV28 with TRBJ2-7, with 8 bases identical to TRBD2. The V segment lost 7 bases and the J segment 5 bases; nucleotides outside the gene matches: 13. Per germline, CDR1 MDHEN and CDR2 SYDVKM. The CDR3 consists of 15 residues. CDR3 sequence reads: CASIAGTRNKDEQYF. The CDR3 DNA reads TGTGCCAGCATTGCCGGGACTAGGAATAAAGACGAGCAGTACTTC.

In its sample, this clonotype was seen many times. The rearrangement uses TRBV2 and TRBJ1-2; 8 nucleotides agree with TRBD1. The CDR3 is 15 residues long. Germline loops: CDR1 SNHLY, CDR2 FYNNEI. The J segment lost 6 bases and the V segment lost 2 bases, leaving 8 bases of the junction unmatched. In DNA form, the CDR3 reads TGTGCCAGCAGTGAACTAGGACAGGGAGTTCATGGCTACACCTTC. This codes for CASSELGQGVHGYTF.

This rearrangement joins TRBV6-1 to TRBJ2-1; 8 bases line up with TRBD2. The V and J ends lost 2 bases and 7 bases, in that order; junction bases with no gene match: 4. The CDR3 totals 14 residues. CDR1 MNHNS and CDR2 SASEGT come from the germline V gene. The CDR3 nucleotides are TGTGCCAGCAGTGAATTTTTAGCGGGAAATGAGCAGTTCTTC. Translated: CASSEFLAGNEQFF.

This clonotype was picked up many times. J is TRBJ2-7 and V is TRBV7-2; D is unclear. The V end was cut by 6 bases, the J end by 0 bases, with 15 bases between. Germline lookup yields CDR1 SGHTA and CDR2 FQGNSA. The CDR3 spans 15 residues. The CDR3 bases are TGTGCCAGCAGATCAACGGGTGCGTACTCCTACGAGCAGTACTTC. Protein product: CASRSTGAYSYEQYF.

J is TRBJ2-1 and V is TRBV6-5, with 7 positions matching TRBD2. V was pared by 2 bases and J by 6 bases, with 7 bases of the junction left unmatched. Germline values: CDR1 MNHEY, CDR2 SVGAGI. The CDR3 runs to 15 residues. CDR3 region: CASSYPRRGSNEQFF. The CDR3 nucleotides are TGTGCCAGCAGTTACCCCAGGCGGGGGTCCAATGAGCAGTTCTTC.